The rows below give T cell receptor beta chains drawn from one sample of a study of T cell responses to AZD1222 COVID-19 vaccine. The data were produced by immunoSEQ multiplex PCR, yet TCRdb's version contains in-frame clones alone and is incomplete. The sample contains about 56,000 clones, over 75% of which appear only once. The source material was peripheral blood, sampled on day 0 of AZD1222 vaccination. The receptors stem from an adult in good health. Each CDR3 is given with its conserved first and last residue. Expanded clones are given a class, and other clones once, few, many or no size at all.

V gene	J gene	clone size	CDR3 protein
TRBV24-1	TRBJ1-5	NA	CATSDRPRGGPNQPQHF
TRBV5-6	TRBJ2-1	NA	CASSLEGPYVREDEQFF
TRBV10-1	TRBJ1-4	NA	CASSEGGGNEKLFF
TRBV3-1/TRBV3-2	TRBJ2-5	NA	CASSRTSGRAETQYF
TRBV5-6	TRBJ1-4	NA	CASSLTLSEKLFF
TRBV19	TRBJ2-7	NA	CASSTGQGTSEQYF
TRBV2	TRBJ1-4	NA	CASSLTGYNEKLFF
TRBV6-5	TRBJ1-3	NA	CASSYMRAGNTIYF
TRBV19	TRBJ2-7	NA	CASSKDRATYEQYF
TRBV11-3	TRBJ2-5	NA	CASSLRLAGQETQYF
TRBV2	TRBJ2-2	NA	CASSGNSYRGLMNTGELFF
TRBV7-3	TRBJ2-1	NA	CASSLGREYDNEQFF
TRBV6-1	TRBJ1-5	NA	CASSETGLGNQPQHF
TRBV5-8	TRBJ2-2	NA	CASSIVVGTDTGELFF
TRBV21-1	TRBJ2-1	NA	CASSKASTSYNEQFF
TRBV29-1	TRBJ1-1	NA	CSVLPDRDTTEAFF
TRBV4-3	TRBJ2-7	NA	CASSQDREQSYEQYF
TRBV4-2	TRBJ2-7	once	CASSQGTVTPYEQYF
TRBV4-3	TRBJ2-1	NA	CASSQGVAGGGNEQFF
TRBV7-8	TRBJ2-5	once	CASSLARLAGETQYF
TRBV30	TRBJ2-1	NA	CAWSGTSPYGQFF
TRBV6-5	TRBJ1-1	NA	CATILQGSRTEAFF
TRBV7-2	TRBJ1-5	NA	CASSAQGTVNQPQHF
TRBV19	TRBJ1-1	NA	CASSIVGGNTEAFF
TRBV9	TRBJ2-3	NA	CASSVEGVRGDTQYF
TRBV6-2/TRBV6-3	TRBJ1-5	NA	CASSYMAGGSPQHF
TRBV7-9	TRBJ1-1	few	CASSSDRGFTEAFF
TRBV11-1	TRBJ1-1	NA	CASSSGLNTEAFF
TRBV7-8	TRBJ2-5	NA	CASSLVPSGGQETQYF
TRBV19	TRBJ1-4	once	CASSIMFGREKLFF
TRBV7-3	TRBJ2-5	NA	CASSGQGGETQYF
TRBV5-4	TRBJ2-3	NA	CASSPDVASTDTQYF
TRBV10-3	TRBJ1-1	NA	CAISQETGRTEAFF
TRBV6-5	TRBJ2-7	NA	CASSPLAGEGHEQYF
TRBV5-1	TRBJ2-7	NA	CASSPQGYEQYF
TRBV5-1	TRBJ2-2	NA	CASSPGPQNTGELFF
TRBV24-1	TRBJ2-2	NA	CATSGPTSPGLAGKANTGELFF
TRBV7-2	TRBJ1-1	NA	CASSLPDRATEAFF
TRBV6-5	TRBJ1-3	NA	CASSYKAGNTIYF
TRBV10-3	TRBJ1-5	NA	CATSRDPREPQHF